This T cell receptor beta chain originates from a study of post-analysis software for immune sequencing data (dated by TCRdb to the mid-2010s). Context from the whole study: Relapsing-remitting, secondary progressive and progressive-relapsing multiple sclerosis were recorded as disease courses, and subtype annotation was lacking for some patients. The patient repertoires were set against under 13 previously published healthy control repertoires from donors whose ages ranged from 6 to 25 years. A subset of samples was prepared in parallel using single-end sample barcoding, then pooled and co-amplified after Illumina adapter ligation. The paper as a whole reports these results and caveats: Normalized Chao1 diversity was significantly lower in multiple sclerosis patients than controls, suggesting substantial peripheral T-cell clonal expansion. Roughly 5 TRBV segments, including TRBV5-6, TRBV5-1 and TRBV20-1, were significantly more frequent in patients than controls. Direct clustering with F measure revealed strong co-clustering of samples prepared in the same batch, which led to a batch-effect correction. The multiple sclerosis patient group was slightly younger than the control group.

This clonotype was recorded at least ten times. No cognate antigen has been identified for it. No base quality values were provided; no much bigger clone lies one nucleotide off. Libraries were built with PCR. Sequencing was performed on an Illumina HiSeq 2500. Unique molecular identifiers were incorporated into TCR beta cDNA libraries to reduce PCR and sequencing biases. Per 1 to 10 million input T cells, approximately 500,000 cDNA molecules were obtained, such that each molecule approximated one T cell. The patient libraries were prepared and sequenced using the same protocol as the earlier healthy control dataset. Within a given batch, samples were prepared together, multiplexed and sequenced on the same HiSeq lane. In the authors' own workflow: Raw barcoded reads were processed with MIGEC, discarding single-read molecular identifier groups before consensus assembly and CDR3 extraction. VDJtools was used for post-analysis of the clonotype tables, and diversity was normalized by down-sampling every dataset to the size of the smallest sample. Repertoire overlap clustering matched CDR3 amino acid but not nucleotide sequences to correct batch-related cross-sample contamination. TCRdb reprocessing: public reads trimmed at Q25 with fastp, clones called with MiXCR, in-frame beta chains kept. Each entry merges the rows of one CDR3 protein and shows their most common DNA and genes. TCRdb, not the original authors, processed these V and J calls. A total of about 200,000 distinct CDR3 sequences appear in this sample, over 25% of them only once. Around 3.2% of the sample comes from the top ten.

To demonstrate the VDJtools post-analysis software, TCR beta repertoires were profiled from the peripheral blood of about 13 young patients with multiple sclerosis. The multiple sclerosis patients were children and adolescents ranging in age from about 6 to 16 years. V was cut back by 7 bases and J by 7 bases, leaving a gap of 13 bases between them. Counted from cysteine to phenylalanine, this CDR3 has 11 amino acids. Solely the CDR3 DNA is kept, with 33 bases framed from the first base. The germline V gene provides CDR1 SQVTM and CDR2 ANQGSEA. The sequenced sample was blood. The chain couples TRBV29-1 to TRBJ1-2, and TRBD1 may be the D gene, going by 6 matching bases. The sequence came from a girl aged 2 to 17 with multiple sclerosis. The base sequence is TGCAGCGCTATGGACAGCCGTGGCTACACCTTC. This translates into CSAMDSRGYTF.